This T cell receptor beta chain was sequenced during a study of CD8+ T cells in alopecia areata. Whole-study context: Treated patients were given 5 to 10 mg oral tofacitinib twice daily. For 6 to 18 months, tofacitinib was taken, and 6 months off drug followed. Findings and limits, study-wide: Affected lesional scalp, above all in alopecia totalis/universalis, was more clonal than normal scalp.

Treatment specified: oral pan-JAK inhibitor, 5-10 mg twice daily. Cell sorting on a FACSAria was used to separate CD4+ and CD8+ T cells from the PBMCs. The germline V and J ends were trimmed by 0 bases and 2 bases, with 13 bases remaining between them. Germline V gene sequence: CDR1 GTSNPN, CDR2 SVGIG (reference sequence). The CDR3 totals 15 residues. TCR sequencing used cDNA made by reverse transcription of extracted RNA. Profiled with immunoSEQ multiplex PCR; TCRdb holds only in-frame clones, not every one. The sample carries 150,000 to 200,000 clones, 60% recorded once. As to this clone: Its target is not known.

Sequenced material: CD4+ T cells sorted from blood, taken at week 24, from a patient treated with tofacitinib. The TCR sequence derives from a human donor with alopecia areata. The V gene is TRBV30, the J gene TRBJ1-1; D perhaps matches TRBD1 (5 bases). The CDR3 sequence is CAWSVRGVINTEAFF. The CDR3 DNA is TGTGCCTGGAGTGTAAGAGGGGTGATTAACACTGAAGCTTTCTTT.